One and the same sample provided the 5 T cell receptor beta chains below, sequenced in a study of blood T cell repertoires in COVID-19. This table comes from immunoSEQ multiplex PCR, and its TCRdb copy is limited to in-frame clones, with some not included. The data contain 200,000 to 250,000 clones, 82% of them seen just once; the ten biggest clones take up 3.6%. Sequencing was carried out using peripheral blood. These receptors were collected from a woman aged 80 or over with acute or convalescent COVID-19.

CDR3 DNA sequence: TGTGCCAGCAGTTCCCTAGGCGTACCGGAAGCTTTCTTT. Translating it yields CASSSLGVPEAFF. The chain couples TRBV12-3 or TRBV12-4 to TRBJ1-1; D is unresolved. Trimming pared 4 bases from V and 8 bases from J, leaving 14 bases between. This CDR3 comprises 13 residues.

The genes are TRBV19 and TRBJ1-5, with 8 bases lining up with TRBD1. After removal of 6 bases from V and 7 bases from J, the junction contained 11 bases not matched to a gene. From germline, CDR1 is LNHDA and CDR2 SQIVND (reference sequence). CDR3 length: 15 amino acids. DNA of the CDR3: TGTGCCAGTAGCAGTATTCAGGGGGCTTGGCAGCCCCAGCATTTT. Protein sequence: CASSSIQGAWQPQHF.

V gene TRBV6-1 combines with J gene TRBJ1-1, with 8 bases matching TRBD1. Trimming took 4 bases from V and 0 from J; bases not matched to a gene: 13. Germline V gives CDR1 MNHNS, CDR2 SASEGT. The length of the CDR3 is 18 residues. CDR3: CASSAPGQGGVMNTEAFF. CDR3 nucleotides: TGTGCCAGCAGTGCCCCCGGACAGGGTGGAGTGATGAACACTGAAGCTTTCTTT.

This chain joins TRBV9 and TRBJ2-1, with TRBD1 matching 8 bases. This CDR3 is built from 14 residues. Germline trimming cut 4 bases from V and 5 bases from J; bases unmatched to any gene: 5. Germline V lookup: CDR1 SGDLS, CDR2 YYNGEE. The CDR3 loop is CASSNLDRDNEQFF. In nucleotides, the CDR3 is TGTGCCAGCAGCAACTTGGACAGGGACAATGAGCAGTTCTTC. Complete variable domain (other parts from reference TRBV9 and TRBJ2-1): DSGVTQTPKHLITATGQRVTLRCSPRSGDLSVYWYQQSLDQGLQFLIQYYNGEERAKGNILERFSAQQFPDLHSELNLSSLELGDSALYFCASSNLDRDNEQFFGPGTRLTVL.

J is TRBJ2-2 and V is TRBV5-1; D is uncertain. This CDR3 is 14 amino acids long. V was shortened by 2 bases and J by 2 bases, with 7 bases between the two germline ends. Germline V gene data show CDR1 as SGHRS and CDR2 as YFSETQ. The CDR3 DNA is TGCGCCAGCAGCTTTACAGCAAACACCGGGGAGCTGTTTTTT. Protein product: CASSFTANTGELFF.